The 5 T cell receptor beta chains below were found in one sample sequenced in a study of shared clonotypes between healthy human individuals. Libraries were prepared by immunoSEQ multiplex PCR; TCRdb keeps only in-frame clonotypes and omits some of them. The profile shows roughly 490,000 clones, less than 80% of them singletons. The sequencing input was PBMCs. These TCRs come from a woman aged 40 to 50 in good health. Some clones in this sample may be carry-over from other donors' samples.

This clone is a singleton in its sample. The CDR3 region has the DNA TGCGCCAGCAGCTTGGCGGCCAATGAGCAGTTCTTC. This codes for CASSLAANEQFF. V usage is TRBV5-1 and J usage is TRBJ2-1; D gene ambiguous. Germline V gives CDR1 SGHRS, CDR2 YFSETQ. The CDR3 sequence is 12 residues long. V was pared by 0 bases and J by 6 bases, with 4 bases between.

V is TRBV6-5 and J is TRBJ1-1, with D unresolved. CDR1 is MNHEY and CDR2 is SVGAGI in the germline V gene. V lost 2 bases to trimming and J lost 1 base, with 14 bases between them. This CDR3 contains 16 residues. This CDR3 reads CASSYKVGSGNTEAFF. The CDR3 DNA follows: TGTGCCAGCAGTTACAAGGTGGGAAGTGGGAACACTGAAGCTTTCTTT.

The rearrangement joins TRBV28 to TRBJ1-2; tentatively, D is TRBD1 (6 bases). This CDR3 is built from 13 residues. CDR1 and CDR2 (germline): MDHEN, SYDVKM. The V gene lost 3 bases and the J gene lost 7 bases, with 12 bases spanning the gap. Here the CDR3 DNA reads TGTGCCAGCAGTTTGTGGGGGGCGGCTGGCTACACCTTC. Translating gives CASSLWGAAGYTF.

The rearrangement links TRBV2 to TRBJ1-1; TRBD1 matches 8 bases. J was trimmed by 5 bases and V by 6 bases; bases with no gene match: 11. Germline values: CDR1 SNHLY, CDR2 FYNNEI. This CDR3 is built from 15 residues. The CDR3 loop is CASRPRTGTGTEAFF. In nucleotides, the CDR3 is TGTGCCAGCAGACCCAGGACAGGGACGGGTACTGAAGCTTTCTTT.

The chain combines TRBV29-1 with TRBJ1-2; 7 bases line up with TRBD1. Trimming took 3 bases from V and 4 from J; bases not matched to a gene: 11. Looked up from germline, CDR1 is SQVTM and CDR2 is ANQGSEA. CDR3 length: 15 residues. The CDR3 nucleotides are TGCAGCGTTGACGGTACGGGGACAGCCTTCTATGGCTACACCTTC. This gives the protein CSVDGTGTAFYGYTF.